Listed below are T cell receptor beta chains from one sample, sequenced in a study of blood T cell repertoires in COVID-19. Measured with immunoSEQ multiplex PCR; TCRdb has only the in-frame clones, and not every one. The table records 200,000 to 250,000 clones, around 85% of them present only once. Sequencing was carried out using PBMCs or T cells enriched from blood (not recorded which). These receptor sequences come from a woman aged 45-65 years in a cohort exposed to, infected with or recovered from COVID-19 (not recorded which). Each CDR3 is given with its conserved first and last residue. A D gene is named only where the DNA matches it firmly. Rows may omit the clone size; those that give it use once, few, many or a size class.

D,V,size,J,CDR3,DNA
TRBD1,TRBV6-2/TRBV6-3,NA,TRBJ2-5,CASSPGTGLETQYF,TGTGCCAGCAGTCCCGGGACAGGGTTAGAGACCCAGTACTTC
TRBD2,TRBV4-3,NA,TRBJ2-5,CASSQGLGEGETQYF,TGCGCCAGCAGCCAGGGACTAGGAGAGGGGGAGACCCAGTACTTC
TRBD1,TRBV7-8,NA,TRBJ1-2,CASSLPARWDRGSGTYGYTF,TGTGCCAGCAGCTTACCTGCTCGGTGGGACAGGGGCTCTGGAACCTATGGCTACACCTTC
TRBD1,TRBV9,NA,TRBJ2-7,CASSVGQSTGAYEQYF,TGTGCCAGCAGCGTAGGGCAATCGACAGGGGCCTACGAGCAGTACTTC
TRBD1,TRBV7-2,NA,TRBJ1-5,CASSLGDRVSNQPQHF,TGTGCCAGCAGCTTGGGGGACAGGGTTAGCAATCAGCCCCAGCATTTT
TRBD1,TRBV5-6,NA,TRBJ1-5,CASSVTGNNQPQHF,TGTGCCAGCAGCGTGACAGGGAACAATCAGCCCCAGCATTTT
NA,TRBV7-9,NA,TRBJ2-2,CASTHYLDRNTGELFF,TGTGCCAGCACTCATTACCTCGACAGAAACACCGGGGAGCTGTTTTTT
NA,TRBV3-1/TRBV3-2,NA,TRBJ1-5,CASGRGADNQPQHF,TGTGCCAGCGGGCGGGGGGCGGACAATCAGCCCCAGCATTTT
TRBD2,TRBV7-8,once,TRBJ2-5,CASRPAGGPVGTQYF,TGTGCCAGCAGACCAGCGGGGGGCCCTGTTGGGACCCAGTACTTC
TRBD2,TRBV2,NA,TRBJ2-3,CASSSPMTSGGGTDTQYF,TGTGCCAGCAGTTCCCCTATGACTAGCGGGGGGGGCACAGATACGCAGTATTTT
NA,TRBV27,NA,TRBJ1-2,CASSPTYAWDKDNYGYTF,TGTGCCAGCAGCCCCACCTACGCGTGGGACAAGGATAACTATGGCTACACCTTC
TRBD2,TRBV5-6,NA,TRBJ2-3,CASSPTWGAGGPSTDTQYF,TGTGCCAGCAGCCCCACCTGGGGGGCGGGGGGACCTTCCACAGATACGCAGTATTTT
NA,TRBV4-2,NA,TRBJ1-2,CASSQDRQGANYGYTF,TGTGCCAGCAGCCAAGATCGGCAGGGTGCGAACTATGGCTACACCTTC
NA,TRBV7-9,NA,TRBJ1-6,CASSGPTQGSPLHF,TGTGCCAGCAGCGGACCCACCCAGGGTTCACCCCTCCACTTT
NA,TRBV28,NA,TRBJ1-1,CASSLTSGIMFMNTEAFF,TGTGCCAGCAGTTTAACTTCAGGGATAATGTTCATGAACACTGAAGCTTTCTTT
NA,TRBV11-2,NA,TRBJ2-7,CASSPTSGYTRREQYF,TGTGCCAGCAGCCCAACCAGCGGCTACACCCGTCGCGAGCAGTACTTC
NA,TRBV4-1,NA,TRBJ1-4,CASSQGQRINEKLFF,TGCGCCAGCAGCCAAGGACAGAGAATAAATGAAAAACTGTTTTTT
TRBD2,TRBV11-2,NA,TRBJ2-2,CASSRLVTWTSAGGELFF,TGTGCCAGCAGTCGTTTAGTAACGTGGACTAGCGCGGGAGGGGAGCTGTTTTTT
NA,TRBV4-3,once,TRBJ2-7,CASSPNAGRSGEQYF,TGCGCCAGCAGCCCAAACGCGGGGCGTTCAGGCGAGCAGTACTTC
NA,TRBV20-1,NA,TRBJ2-7,CSASKDGDNSYEQYF,TGCAGTGCTAGTAAGGACGGGGACAACTCCTACGAGCAGTACTTC
TRBD2,TRBV7-9,NA,TRBJ2-1,CASSLALAGFNEQFF,TGTGCCAGCAGCTTAGCACTAGCGGGGTTCAATGAGCAGTTCTTC
NA,TRBV7-2,NA,TRBJ1-1,CASSLAAMNTEAFF,TGTGCCAGCAGCTTAGCAGCAATGAACACTGAAGCTTTCTTT
TRBD1,TRBV10-3,NA,TRBJ2-3,CATQRTGRTDTQYF,TGTGCCACCCAGAGGACAGGGAGGACAGATACGCAGTATTTT
TRBD1,TRBV6-6,few,TRBJ1-1,CASSSGTENTEAFF,TGTGCCAGCAGTTCTGGGACAGAGAACACTGAAGCTTTCTTT
NA,TRBV11-3,NA,TRBJ2-2,CASSLRVGELFF,TGTGCCAGCAGCCTCCGCGTCGGGGAGCTGTTTTTT
TRBD1,TRBV6-1,NA,TRBJ1-5,CASSEEDRAPQHF,TGTGCCAGCAGTGAAGAGGACAGGGCGCCCCAGCATTTT
NA,TRBV18,once,TRBJ1-2,CASSTGQNYGYTF,TGTGCCAGCTCAACTGGACAGAACTATGGCTACACCTTC
TRBD1,TRBV5-1,NA,TRBJ2-1,CASSLVSGGGYNEQFF,TGCGCCAGCAGCTTGGTCTCAGGGGGCGGGTACAATGAGCAGTTCTTC
TRBD1,TRBV18,NA,TRBJ1-1,CASSPPRAGGVGTEAFF,TGTGCCAGCTCACCTCCTCGGGCAGGGGGCGTAGGCACTGAAGCTTTCTTT
NA,TRBV11-1,NA,TRBJ1-4,CASSFSPLKEELFF,TGTGCCAGCAGCTTCAGTCCCCTAAAGGAGGAACTGTTTTTT
NA,TRBV5-1,NA,TRBJ2-1,CASSLANGGGYNEQFF,TGCGCCAGCAGCTTGGCAAACGGGGGAGGCTACAATGAGCAGTTCTTC
TRBD1,TRBV23-1,NA,TRBJ1-4,CASSQPGDSEKLFF,TGCGCCAGCAGTCAACCGGGGGACAGCGAAAAACTGTTTTTT
NA,TRBV2,NA,TRBJ2-7,CASGIAAEQYF,TGTGCCAGCGGGATAGCGGCCGAGCAGTACTTC
TRBD1,TRBV2,NA,TRBJ1-5,CASSDWTGVQPQHF,TGTGCCAGCAGCGATTGGACAGGGGTTCAGCCCCAGCATTTT
NA,TRBV5-1,few,TRBJ1-1,CASSSVGPQGTEAFF,TGCGCCAGCAGCTCCGTTGGCCCACAGGGCACTGAAGCTTTCTTT
TRBD1,TRBV7-6,NA,TRBJ2-2,CASSLADRAAGRTGELFF,TGTGCCAGCAGCTTAGCGGACAGGGCCGCCGGACGCACCGGGGAGCTGTTTTTT
NA,TRBV4-1,few,TRBJ1-6,CASSQDLGQSRDSPLHF,TGCGCCAGCAGCCAAGATCTCGGACAGAGTAGAGATTCACCCCTCCACTTT
NA,TRBV3-1/TRBV3-2,NA,TRBJ2-3,CASSRTRLSTDTQYF,TGTGCCAGCAGCCGGACAAGGCTTAGCACAGATACGCAGTATTTT